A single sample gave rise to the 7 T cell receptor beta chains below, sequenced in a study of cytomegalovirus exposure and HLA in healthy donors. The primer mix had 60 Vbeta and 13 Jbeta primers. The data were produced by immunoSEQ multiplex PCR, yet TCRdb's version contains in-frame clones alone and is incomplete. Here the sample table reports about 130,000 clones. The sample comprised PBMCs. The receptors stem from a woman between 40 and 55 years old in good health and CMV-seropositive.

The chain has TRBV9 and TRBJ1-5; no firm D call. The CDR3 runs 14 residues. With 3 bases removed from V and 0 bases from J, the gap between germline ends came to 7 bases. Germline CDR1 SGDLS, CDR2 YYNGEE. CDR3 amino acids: CASSALYSNQPQHF. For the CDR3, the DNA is TGTGCCAGCAGCGCCTTATATAGCAATCAGCCCCAGCATTTT.

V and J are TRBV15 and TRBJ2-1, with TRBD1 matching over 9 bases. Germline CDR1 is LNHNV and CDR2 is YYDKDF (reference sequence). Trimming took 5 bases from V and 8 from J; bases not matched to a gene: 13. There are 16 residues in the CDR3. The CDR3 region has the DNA TGTGCCACCAGCGCAACACCGGGACAGGGTAACGATGAGCAGTTCTTC. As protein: CATSATPGQGNDEQFF.

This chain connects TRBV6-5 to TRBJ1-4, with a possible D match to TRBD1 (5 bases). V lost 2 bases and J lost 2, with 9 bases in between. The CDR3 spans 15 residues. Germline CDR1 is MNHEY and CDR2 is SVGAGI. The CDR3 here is CASSYSGATNEKLFF. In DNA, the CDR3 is TGTGCCAGCAGTTACAGCGGGGCTACTAATGAAAAACTGTTTTTT.

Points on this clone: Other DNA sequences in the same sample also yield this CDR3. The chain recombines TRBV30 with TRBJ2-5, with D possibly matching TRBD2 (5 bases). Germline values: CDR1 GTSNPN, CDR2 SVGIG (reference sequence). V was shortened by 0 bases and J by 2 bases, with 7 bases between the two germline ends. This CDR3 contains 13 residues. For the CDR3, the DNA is TGTGCCTGGAGTGTAGGAGGACAAGAGACCCAGTACTTC. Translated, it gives CAWSVGGQETQYF. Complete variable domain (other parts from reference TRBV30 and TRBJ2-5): SQTIHQWPATLVQPVGSPLSLECTVEGTSNPNLYWYRQAAGRGLQLLFYSVGIGQISSEVPQNLSASRPQDRQFILSSKKLLLSDSGFYLCAWSVGGQETQYFGPGTRLLVL.

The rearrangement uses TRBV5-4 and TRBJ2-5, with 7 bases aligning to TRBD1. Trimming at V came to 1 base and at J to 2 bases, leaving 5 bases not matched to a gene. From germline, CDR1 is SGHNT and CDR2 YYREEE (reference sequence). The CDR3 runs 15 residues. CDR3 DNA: TGTGCCAGCAGCTTGAAATCGGGACAGCAAGAGACCCAGTACTTC. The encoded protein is CASSLKSGQQETQYF.

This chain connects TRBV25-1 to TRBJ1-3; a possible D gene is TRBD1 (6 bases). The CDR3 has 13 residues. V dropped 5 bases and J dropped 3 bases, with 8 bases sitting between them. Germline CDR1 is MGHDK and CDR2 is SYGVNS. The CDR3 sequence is CASSKQGGNTIYF. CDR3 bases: TGTGCCAGCAGTAAACAGGGTGGAAACACCATATATTTT.

The CDR3 DNA is TGTGCCAGCAGTTTATCGATAGGAGCGGCGGGGCGACCCGGGGAGCTGTTTTTT. The encoded protein is CASSLSIGAAGRPGELFF. The rearrangement joins TRBV27 to TRBJ2-2, with a possible D match to TRBD2 (6 bases). The V and J ends lost 0 bases and 6 bases respectively, with 20 bases between them. This CDR3 has 18 residues. Germline V gives CDR1 MNHEY, CDR2 SMNVEV (reference sequence).